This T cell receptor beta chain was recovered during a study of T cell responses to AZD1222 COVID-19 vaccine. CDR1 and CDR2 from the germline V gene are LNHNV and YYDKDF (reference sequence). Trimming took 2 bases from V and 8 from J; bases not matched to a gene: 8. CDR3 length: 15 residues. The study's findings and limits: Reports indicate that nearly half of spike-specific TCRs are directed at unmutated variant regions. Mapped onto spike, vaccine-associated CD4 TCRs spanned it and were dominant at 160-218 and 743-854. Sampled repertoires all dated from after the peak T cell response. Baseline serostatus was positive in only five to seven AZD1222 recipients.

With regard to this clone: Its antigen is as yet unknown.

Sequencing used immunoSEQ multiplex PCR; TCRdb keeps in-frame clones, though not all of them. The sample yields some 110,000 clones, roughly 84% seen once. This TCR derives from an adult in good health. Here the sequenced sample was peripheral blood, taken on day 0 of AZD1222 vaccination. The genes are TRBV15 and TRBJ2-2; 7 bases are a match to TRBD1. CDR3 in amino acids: CATSRYRGSGGELFF. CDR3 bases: TGTGCCACCAGCAGATACAGGGGTTCAGGTGGGGAGCTGTTTTTT.